A selection of T cell receptor beta chains follows, all from one sample in a study of T cell repertoires in cytomegalovirus infection. One entry per CDR3 protein results from TCRdb running MiXCR on the reads. The table has about 830,000 distinct CDR3 sequences, 32% seen once. No antigen has been assigned to these receptors. The sequenced sample was cultured CD8+ T cells from PBMCs, obtained from culture after CMV antigen stimulation. The receptor source for this set is a human donor in good health (CMV status not recorded). Some clones in this sample may be carry-over from other donors' samples. CDR3s include the opening cysteine and the closing phenylalanine or tryptophan. The D gene is left open where the match is weak. The size field is filled for only some rows; it gives once, few, many or a size class.

clone_size,v_call,j_call,d_call,cdr3_aa,cdr3_nt
NA,TRBV6-5,TRBJ1-4,NA,CASSYSRFNEKLFF,TGTGCCAGCAGTTACTCCAGGTTTAATGAAAAACTGTTTTTT
many,TRBV7-6,TRBJ2-3,TRBD1,CASSPTGGTDTQYF,TGTGCCAGCAGCCCGACAGGGGGAACAGATACGCAGTATTTT
NA,TRBV3-1,TRBJ2-2,NA,CASSQATDLNTGELFF,TGTGCCAGCAGCCAAGCTACGGATTTGAACACCGGGGAGCTGTTTTTT
few,TRBV4-1,TRBJ2-1,TRBD2,CASSQVSPTSGGAGNEQFF,TGCGCCAGCAGCCAAGTCTCCCCCACTAGCGGGGGGGCGGGGAATGAGCAGTTCTTC
NA,TRBV12-3/TRBV12-4,TRBJ1-1,NA,CANSLGAGSLGNTEAFF,TGTGCCAACAGTTTAGGGGCAGGGAGTCTGGGGAACACTGAAGCTTTCTTT
few,TRBV14,TRBJ1-4,NA,CASSQGRVSDEKLFF,TGTGCCAGCAGCCAAGGCCGTGTCTCAGACGAAAAACTGTTTTTT
few,TRBV2,TRBJ2-3,NA,CASSEEIGTDTQYF,TGTGCCAGCAGTGAGGAAATCGGGACAGATACGCAGTATTTT
NA,TRBV7-9,TRBJ2-1,NA,CASSLAKQEQFF,TGTGCCAGCAGCTTAGCGAAGCAGGAGCAGTTCTTC
few,TRBV7-6,TRBJ1-1,NA,CASSPRPENTEAFF,TGTGCCAGCAGCCCCCGGCCAGAGAACACTGAAGCTTTCTTT
NA,TRBV5-5,TRBJ2-2,NA,CASSLSLPNTGELFF,TGTGCCAGCAGCTTGTCACTGCCGAACACCGGGGAGCTGTTTTTT
NA,TRBV6-2/TRBV6-3,TRBJ1-6,NA,CASSYPGQGGSPLHF,TGTGCCAGCAGTTACCCGGGGCAGGGAGGATCACCCCTCCACTTT
few,TRBV19,TRBJ1-1,TRBD1,CASSPEGDSPNTEAFF,TGTGCCAGTAGTCCCGAGGGGGACAGCCCGAACACTGAAGCTTTCTTT
NA,TRBV6-2/TRBV6-3,TRBJ2-1,NA,CASSYSWVSNEQFF,TGTGCCAGCAGTTACAGCTGGGTTTCGAATGAGCAGTTCTTC
NA,TRBV4-2,TRBJ2-1,NA,CASSQDRGIRNEQFF,TGTGCCAGCAGCCAAGATAGGGGGATTCGCAATGAGCAGTTCTTC
few,TRBV11-2,TRBJ2-7,NA,CASSLGQFGRYEQYF,TGTGCCAGCAGCTTAGGACAGTTCGGCCGCTACGAGCAGTACTTC
few,TRBV12-3/TRBV12-4,TRBJ1-3,NA,CASSLGGARGDYGNTIYF,TGTGCCAGCAGTTTGGGAGGGGCCAGGGGCGATTACGGAAACACCATATATTTT
many,TRBV7-2,TRBJ1-2,TRBD1,CASSLEVLVDRAYDGYTF,TGTGCCAGCAGCTTAGAGGTTTTGGTGGACAGGGCCTATGATGGCTACACCTTC
many,TRBV6-1,TRBJ2-1,TRBD2,CASSDPFWAGGPSNEQFF,TGTGCCAGCAGTGACCCCTTTTGGGCGGGGGGGCCTTCGAATGAGCAGTTCTTC
NA,TRBV11-3,TRBJ2-2,TRBD1,CASRGQGRDGTGELFF,TGTGCCAGCAGAGGACAGGGGCGAGATGGCACCGGGGAGCTGTTTTTT
NA,TRBV2,TRBJ2-5,NA,CASRTSSDPGETQYF,TGTGCCAGCAGAACGTCTAGCGATCCGGGAGAGACCCAGTACTTC
NA,TRBV6-1,TRBJ1-5,NA,CASSERGSNQPQHF,TGTGCCAGCAGTGAGAGGGGTTCCAATCAGCCCCAGCATTTT
many,TRBV28,TRBJ1-2,NA,CASSLRRSRRDGYTF,TGTGCCAGCAGTTTAAGGAGGTCACGGAGGGATGGCTACACCTTC
few,TRBV7-9,TRBJ1-1,TRBD1,CASSSTTGGSLNTEAFF,TGTGCCAGCAGCTCAACGACAGGGGGCTCACTGAACACTGAAGCTTTCTTT
NA,TRBV6-1,TRBJ1-1,NA,CASSPTLTIGAFF,TGTGCCAGCAGCCCCACGTTAACAATTGGGGCTTTCTTT
few,TRBV4-1,TRBJ1-1,NA,CASSQDPGMNTEAFF,TGCGCCAGCAGCCAAGATCCGGGCATGAACACTGAAGCTTTCTTT
NA,TRBV7-9,TRBJ2-7,NA,CASSSTHGTSYEQYF,TGTGCCAGCAGCTCCACCCACGGAACATCCTACGAGCAGTACTTC
many,TRBV7-2,TRBJ1-2,NA,CASPLTGSYGYTF,TGTGCCAGCCCCTTAACAGGGAGCTATGGCTACACCTTC
few,TRBV7-6,TRBJ2-5,NA,CASSLDAGLGETQYF,TGTGCCAGCAGCTTAGACGCGGGGCTGGGTGAGACCCAGTACTTC
NA,TRBV6-6,TRBJ2-1,TRBD2,CASILAGGLSSYNEQFF,TGTGCCAGCATACTAGCGGGGGGTCTGAGCTCCTACAATGAGCAGTTCTTC
once,TRBV4-3,TRBJ2-4,NA,CANSQDWAGWSKNIQYF,TGCGCCAACAGCCAAGATTGGGCAGGATGGTCCAAAAACATTCAGTACTTC
NA,TRBV6-8,TRBJ1-2,NA,CASTKGPWDGYTF,TGTGCCAGCACCAAAGGGCCTTGGGATGGCTACACCTTC